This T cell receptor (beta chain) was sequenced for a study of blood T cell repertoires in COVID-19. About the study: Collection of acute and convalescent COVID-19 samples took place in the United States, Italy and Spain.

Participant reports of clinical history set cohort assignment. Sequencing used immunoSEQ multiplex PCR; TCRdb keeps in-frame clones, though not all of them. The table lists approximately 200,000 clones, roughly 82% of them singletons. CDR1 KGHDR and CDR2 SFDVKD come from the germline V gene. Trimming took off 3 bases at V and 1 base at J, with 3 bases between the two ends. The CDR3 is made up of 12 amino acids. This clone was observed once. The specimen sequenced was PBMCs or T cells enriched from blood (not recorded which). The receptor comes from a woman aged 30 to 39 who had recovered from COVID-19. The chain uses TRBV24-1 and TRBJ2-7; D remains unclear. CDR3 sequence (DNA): TGTGCCACCAGTGATCCTTCCTACGAGCAGTACTTC. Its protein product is CATSDPSYEQYF.